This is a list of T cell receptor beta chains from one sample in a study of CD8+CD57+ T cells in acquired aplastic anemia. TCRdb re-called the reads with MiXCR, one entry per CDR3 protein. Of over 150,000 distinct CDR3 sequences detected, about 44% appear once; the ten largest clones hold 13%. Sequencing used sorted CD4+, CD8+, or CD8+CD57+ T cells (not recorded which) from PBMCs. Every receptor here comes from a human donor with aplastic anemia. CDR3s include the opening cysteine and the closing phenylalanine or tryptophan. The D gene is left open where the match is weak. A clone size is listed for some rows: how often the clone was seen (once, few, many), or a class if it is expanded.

CSVSGGGTDTQYF	TGCAGTGTTTCAGGTGGGGGCACAGATACGCAGTATTTT	NA	TRBV20-1	TRBJ2-3	NA
CASSLGGTGASGANVLTF	TGCGCCAGCAGCTTGGGAGGGACAGGGGCTTCCGGGGCCAACGTCCTGACTTTC	TRBD1	TRBV5-1	TRBJ2-6	many
CSARGGLAGRHYEQYF	TGCAGTGCTAGAGGAGGGCTAGCGGGGAGGCACTACGAGCAGTACTTC	TRBD2	TRBV20-1	TRBJ2-7	many
CASRTGSYEQYF	TGTGCCAGCAGAACAGGATCCTACGAGCAGTACTTC	NA	TRBV6-1	TRBJ2-7	many
CASSQDSLARYGYTF	TGCGCCAGCAGCCAAGATTCACTTGCACGCTATGGCTACACCTTC	NA	TRBV4-3	TRBJ1-2	NA
CASSERQGDTGELFF	TGTGCCAGCAGCGAAAGACAGGGGGACACCGGGGAGCTGTTTTTT	TRBD1	TRBV7-9	TRBJ2-2	many
CASSQGRSSYNSPLHF	TGTGCCAGCAGCCAAGGGAGGAGCTCCTATAATTCACCCCTCCACTTT	NA	TRBV3-1	TRBJ1-6	NA
CASSLGRLVRQETQYF	TGTGCCAGCAGCTTGGGAAGACTAGTACGGCAAGAGACCCAGTACTTC	NA	TRBV7-7	TRBJ2-5	NA
CASSSTISSTDTQYF	TGTGCCAGCAGCTCGACTATCTCTAGCACAGATACGCAGTATTTT	NA	TRBV11-2	TRBJ2-3	NA
CASSEREGSPTEAFF	TGTGCCAGCAGTGAAAGGGAGGGGAGCCCCACTGAAGCTTTCTTT	NA	TRBV6-1	TRBJ1-1	many
CASTPGFYNEQFF	TGTGCCAGCACACCGGGGTTCTACAATGAGCAGTTCTTC	NA	TRBV7-8	TRBJ2-1	NA
CASSTGQGVRSPLHF	TGTGCCAGTAGTACTGGACAGGGGGTGCGTTCACCCCTCCACTTT	TRBD1	TRBV19	TRBJ1-6	once
CASSPSDPPLGEQYF	TGTGCCAGCTCCCCCTCGGACCCTCCATTGGGCGAGCAGTACTTC	NA	TRBV7-9	TRBJ2-7	NA
CASSLVSGADTQYF	TGTGCCAGCAGTTTGGTATCGGGGGCAGATACGCAGTATTTT	NA	TRBV2	TRBJ2-3	NA
CASSQVVRTGELFF	TGCGCCAGCAGCCAAGTGGTCCGGACCGGGGAGCTGTTTTTT	NA	TRBV4-1	TRBJ2-2	many
CASSLAAGAYYGYTF	TGTGCCAGCAGCTTAGCGGCAGGGGCATACTATGGCTACACCTTC	NA	TRBV7-9	TRBJ1-2	once
CSARDWAGTTGELFF	TGCAGTGCTAGAGATTGGGCAGGGACCACCGGGGAGCTGTTTTTT	NA	TRBV20-1	TRBJ2-2	many
CASSPRPRTGVGEQYF	TGCGCCAGCAGCCCCCGCCCCCGGACAGGGGTGGGCGAGCAGTACTTC	TRBD1	TRBV5-1	TRBJ2-7	many
CASSTQRTVGYTF	TGTGCCAGTAGTACCCAACGGACGGTTGGCTACACCTTC	NA	TRBV19	TRBJ1-2	NA
CASSGTGFYYEQYF	TGCGCCAGCAGCGGGACAGGATTCTACTACGAGCAGTACTTC	TRBD1	TRBV10-2	TRBJ2-7	NA
CATSRVREGPEEQYF	TGTGCCACCAGCAGAGTACGGGAGGGCCCGGAAGAGCAGTACTTC	TRBD2	TRBV15	TRBJ2-7	many
CASSQGQPKSDTQYF	TGTGCCAGCAGCCAGGGACAGCCGAAGTCGGATACGCAGTATTTT	TRBD1	TRBV7-6	TRBJ2-3	NA
CASSLRHGTSGGGSDTQYF	TGTGCCAGCAGCTTACGGCACGGGACTAGCGGGGGGGGATCAGATACGCAGTATTTT	TRBD2	TRBV11-1	TRBJ2-3	NA
CASTAWEAGNQPQHF	TGTGCCAGCACTGCCTGGGAGGCGGGTAATCAGCCCCAGCATTTT	NA	TRBV6-1	TRBJ1-5	many
CASSFIASGELFF	TGTGCCAGCAGCTTTATTGCGTCCGGGGAGCTGTTTTTT	NA	TRBV7-3	TRBJ2-2	NA
CASTYSTLNTEAFF	TGTGCCAGCACCTACAGTACTCTGAACACTGAAGCTTTCTTT	NA	TRBV6-1	TRBJ1-1	NA
CSASGLAGEQYF	TGCAGTGCTAGTGGACTAGCGGGCGAGCAGTACTTC	TRBD2	TRBV20-1	TRBJ2-7	NA
CASGKVGGDTQYF	TGCGCCAGCGGAAAAGTGGGAGGAGATACGCAGTATTTT	NA	TRBV5-1	TRBJ2-3	NA
CASSIEQPTDTQYF	TGTGCCAGTAGTATCGAACAGCCCACAGATACGCAGTATTTT	NA	TRBV19	TRBJ2-3	NA
CASSQGETQANTQYF	TGTGCCAGCAGCCAAGGGGAGACTCAGGCAAATACGCAGTATTTT	NA	TRBV3-1	TRBJ2-3	few
CASSVERGGTDTQYF	TGTGCCAGCAGCGTAGAGAGGGGGGGTACAGATACGCAGTATTTT	NA	TRBV9	TRBJ2-3	NA
CASSAGQGAHEQYF	TGCGCCAGCAGCGCGGGACAGGGGGCCCACGAGCAGTACTTC	TRBD1	TRBV5-1	TRBJ2-7	few
CSVEAGRGGLEQYF	TGCAGCGTTGAAGCGGGACGGGGAGGCCTCGAGCAGTACTTC	NA	TRBV29-1	TRBJ2-7	NA
CATSDFAGHSPLHF	TGTGCCACCAGTGATTTCGCAGGCCATTCACCCCTCCACTTT	NA	TRBV24-1	TRBJ1-6	medium-sized
CASSIVVRGGGATDTQYF	TGTGCCAGTAGTATCGTCGTTCGGGGCGGGGGGGCCACAGATACGCAGTATTTT	TRBD2	TRBV19	TRBJ2-3	many
CASSLETSGRADTQYF	TGCGCCAGCAGCTTGGAGACTAGCGGGAGGGCGGATACGCAGTATTTT	TRBD2	TRBV5-1	TRBJ2-3	NA
CASSTDTRNSPLHF	TGTGCCAGCAGCACCGACACGAGAAATTCACCCCTCCACTTT	NA	TRBV11-3	TRBJ1-6	few
CSASGGDNSPLHF	TGCAGTGCCTCCGGGGGAGATAATTCACCCCTCCACTTT	NA	TRBV20-1	TRBJ1-6	few
CARRTGVNTEAFF	TGTGCCAGGAGGACAGGGGTGAACACTGAAGCTTTCTTT	TRBD1	TRBV2	TRBJ1-1	NA
CAIRSSGTGTGELFF	TGTGCCATCAGGTCCTCCGGGACAGGTACCGGGGAGCTGTTTTTT	TRBD1	TRBV10-3	TRBJ2-2	NA
CASSYGLAGANEQFF	TGTGCCAGCAGCTACGGACTAGCGGGAGCCAATGAGCAGTTCTTC	TRBD2	TRBV12-3/TRBV12-4	TRBJ2-1	once
CASSKGRPSEQYF	TGTGCCAGCAGTAAGGGACGTCCGTCCGAGCAGTACTTC	NA	TRBV12-3/TRBV12-4	TRBJ2-7	many
CASRGASASPLHF	TGTGCCAGCAGAGGGGCTTCCGCCTCACCCCTCCACTTT	NA	TRBV7-8	TRBJ1-6	NA
CASSESVYEQYF	TGTGCCAGCAGTGAATCGGTATACGAGCAGTACTTC	NA	TRBV2	TRBJ2-7	few
CASSSGTGDYGYTF	TGCGCCAGCAGCTCCGGGACAGGGGACTATGGCTACACCTTC	TRBD1	TRBV5-1	TRBJ1-2	NA
CASSLRAGLTYGYTF	TGTGCCAGCAGCTTGCGGGCAGGACTAACCTATGGCTACACCTTC	NA	TRBV5-6	TRBJ1-2	many
CASSWDSSSGANVLTF	TGTGCCAGCAGTTGGGACAGCTCCTCTGGGGCCAACGTCCTGACTTTC	TRBD1	TRBV25-1	TRBJ2-6	NA
CASSEIDPNTGELFF	TGTGCCAGCAGTGAAATTGACCCAAACACCGGGGAGCTGTTTTTT	NA	TRBV2	TRBJ2-2	NA
CASSPSGTSGYNEQFF	TGTGCCAGCAGCCCGTCCGGGACTAGCGGGTACAATGAGCAGTTCTTC	TRBD2	TRBV6-1	TRBJ2-1	many
CASSSSNQETQYF	TGTGCCAGCAGCTCATCCAACCAAGAGACCCAGTACTTC	NA	TRBV7-2	TRBJ2-5	NA
CASRGQFSGNTIYF	TGTGCCAGTAGGGGACAGTTCTCTGGAAACACCATATATTTT	TRBD1	TRBV19	TRBJ1-3	many
CATLFLGETQYF	TGTGCCACCCTATTCCTCGGAGAGACCCAGTACTTC	NA	TRBV15	TRBJ2-5	once
CASSLRLAGGPREQFF	TGTGCCAGCAGCCTCAGACTAGCGGGGGGGCCGCGAGAGCAGTTCTTC	TRBD2	TRBV7-8	TRBJ2-1	NA
CATSTGTPSYEQYF	TGTGCCACCAGCACCGGGACACCCTCCTACGAGCAGTACTTC	NA	TRBV24-1	TRBJ2-7	NA
CATSDAFGLARDNEQFF	TGTGCCACCAGCGACGCGTTCGGACTAGCAAGGGACAATGAGCAGTTCTTC	TRBD2	TRBV15	TRBJ2-1	many
CASSPSGPYEQYF	TGTGCCAGCAGCCCTAGCGGCCCCTACGAGCAGTACTTC	TRBD2	TRBV7-9	TRBJ2-7	few
CATSDGGLYEQYF	TGTGCCACCAGTGACGGGGGTCTCTACGAGCAGTACTTC	NA	TRBV24-1	TRBJ2-7	NA